Below are 20 T cell receptor beta chains sequenced from a single sample in a study of neurological immune-mediated disorders. TCRdb used MiXCR to reprocess the 5' RACE reads, holding one entry per CDR3 protein. The sample lists roughly 76,000 distinct CDR3 sequences; around 3% were seen once. The sample taken for sequencing was PBMCs. The receptors come from a woman aged 50 to 65 with multiple sclerosis.

This clonotype was seen repeatedly, ten times or more. The chain couples TRBV20-1 to TRBJ1-4; 11 positions match TRBD1. Germline V CDR1 and CDR2: DFQATT, SNEGSKA (reference sequence). The V gene end was trimmed by 4 bases and the J gene end by 8 bases; junction bases not matched to a gene: 3. The CDR3 runs 13 residues. In DNA, the CDR3 is TGCAGTGCTATGGGACAGGGGGTAGAAAAACTGTTTTTT. Translation gives CSAMGQGVEKLFF.

This clonotype was detected many times. The chain recombines TRBV6-5 with TRBJ2-2; possibly TRBD1 or TRBD2 for D (6 bases each). CDR3 length equals 15 residues. V was trimmed by 2 bases and J by 5 bases, leaving 12 bases between them. Germline CDR1 MNHEY, CDR2 SVGAGI. CDR3 in amino acids: CASSYRGGLTGELFF. CDR3 nucleotides: TGTGCCAGCAGTTACCGTGGGGGGCTGACCGGGGAGCTGTTTTTT.

This clonotype was counted many times. The chain joins TRBV29-1 to TRBJ2-1; 9 bases are a match to TRBD2. CDR1 is SQVTM, CDR2 ANQGSEA, per germline. Trimming took 8 bases from V and 6 from J; bases not matched to a gene: 8. The CDR3 is 13 residues long. The CDR3 loop reads CSSASGDANEQFF. CDR3 DNA sequence: TGCAGCTCCGCTAGCGGGGACGCCAATGAGCAGTTCTTC.

This clonotype was observed at least ten times. The chain couples TRBV7-9 to TRBJ2-7, with D possibly TRBD1 on 6 matching bases. The CDR3 consists of 14 residues. CDR1 SEHNR and CDR2 FQNEAQ come from the germline V gene (reference sequence). Trimming pared 5 bases from V and 4 bases from J, leaving 15 bases between. CDR3 sequence: CASSPDSARYEQYF. The DNA of the CDR3 is TGTGCCAGCAGCCCGGACAGTGCCCGGTACGAGCAGTACTTC.

This clonotype showed up many times. The chain links TRBV4-2 to TRBJ1-4; D not certain. CDR3 length equals 16 residues. CDR1 and CDR2 from the germline V gene are LGHNA and YNFKEQ. The V end was cut by 4 bases, the J end by 8 bases, with 20 bases between. DNA of the CDR3: TGTGCCAGCAGCCCGCTAGGGTCCAACCGGGGAGAAAAACTGTTTTTT. Protein: CASSPLGSNRGEKLFF.

This clonotype was detected many times. V usage is TRBV10-3 and J usage is TRBJ2-1; possibly TRBD1 or TRBD2 for D (5 bases each). The CDR3 runs to 14 residues. The V end was cut by 8 bases, the J end by 5 bases, with 16 bases between. CDR1 and CDR2 from the germline V gene are ENHRY and SYGVKD. The CDR3 bases are TGTGCCATCGCCGGCAGGGTGCGGGACAATGAGCAGTTCTTC. It is translated as CAIAGRVRDNEQFF.

This clonotype was observed a few times. J is TRBJ2-1 and V is TRBV20-1; 10 bases fit TRBD2. The germline CDR1 and CDR2 sequences are DFQATT and SNEGSKA (reference sequence). Unmatched junction bases numbered 9, after V lost 5 bases and J lost 5 bases. The length of the CDR3 is 15 residues. This chain's CDR3 is CSAPTGTSVDNEQFF. CDR3 nucleotides: TGCAGTGCTCCGACCGGGACTAGCGTAGACAATGAGCAGTTCTTC.

In this sample, this clonotype turned up many times. As DNA, the CDR3 is TGCGCCAGCAGCGTACAGGGAACCTACTACAATGAGCAGTTCTTC. Encoded protein: CASSVQGTYYNEQFF. The chain links TRBV5-1 to TRBJ2-1, with D perhaps TRBD1 (6 bases). V was cut by 4 bases and J by 3 bases, with 14 bases left in between. Germline CDR1 is SGHRS and CDR2 is YFSETQ. The CDR3 has 15 residues.

This clonotype was found many times. This chain uses TRBV6-2 or TRBV6-3 with TRBJ2-3; D not certain. Germline values: CDR1 MNHEY, CDR2 SVGEGT. The V and J ends lost 7 bases and 5 bases respectively, with 19 bases between them. This CDR3 comprises 15 residues. The CDR3 bases are TGTGCCAGCACCCCCGTCTTACCCTACGGAGATACGCAGTATTTT. This sequence encodes CASTPVLPYGDTQYF.

This clonotype showed up many times. The chain joins TRBV27 to TRBJ2-2, with TRBD2 matching 8 bases. Losses at the gene ends were 6 bases for V and 6 bases for J; bases not matched to a gene: 9. The V gene's germline CDR1 is MNHEY and CDR2 SMNVEV (reference sequence). This CDR3 spans 15 amino acids. This CDR3 is CASSSGTRGAGELFF. The CDR3 bases are TGTGCCAGCAGCTCCGGGACTAGAGGTGCCGGGGAGCTGTTTTTT.

This clonotype was detected ten times or more. The genes are TRBV7-2 and TRBJ2-1; D uncertain. The ends were cut back, 5 bases at V and 10 bases at J, with 9 bases in the middle. CDR3 length: 11 residues. CDR1 and CDR2 (germline): SGHTA, FQGNSA. The CDR3 bases are TGTGCCAGCAGCCCCCTGAGGGAGCAGTTCTTC. Translation: CASSPLREQFF.

This clonotype was counted at least ten times. V and J are TRBV20-1 and TRBJ1-6, with D unclear. Looked up from germline, CDR1 is DFQATT and CDR2 is SNEGSKA (reference sequence). This CDR3 comprises 13 residues. Trimming shortened V by 3 bases and J by 9 bases, and 12 bases separated the two germline ends. CDR3 residues: CSASLREGSPLHF. Written as DNA, the CDR3 is TGCAGTGCTAGTCTTAGGGAAGGTTCACCCCTCCACTTT.

This clonotype was detected ten times or more. The rearrangement joins TRBV5-6 to TRBJ1-1; D is uncertain. Trimming removed 3 bases from V and 3 bases from J, with 9 bases in between. Germline CDR1 SGHDT, CDR2 YYEEEE. The CDR3 length is 13 residues. The CDR3 sequence: CASSWGWDTEAFF. CDR3 nucleotide sequence: TGTGCCAGCAGCTGGGGATGGGACACTGAAGCTTTCTTT.

This clonotype was detected ten times or more. The chain combines TRBV14 with TRBJ1-6, with D unclear. Germline CDR1 and CDR2: SGHDN and FVKESK. The V and J ends lost 2 bases and 7 bases respectively, with 12 bases between them. The CDR3 contains 15 residues. The CDR3: CASSQRTVGNSPLHF. In nucleotides, the CDR3 is TGTGCCAGCAGCCAAAGGACGGTGGGGAATTCACCCCTCCACTTT. Variable domain in full (rest from reference TRBV14 and TRBJ1-6): EAGVTQFPSHSVIEKGQTVTLRCDPISGHDNLYWYRRVMGKEIKFLLHFVKESKQDESGMPNNRFLAERTGGTYSTLKVQPAELEDSGVYFCASSQRTVGNSPLHFGNGTRLTVT.

This clonotype was detected many times. The V gene is TRBV5-1, the J gene TRBJ2-7; 8 nucleotides align to TRBD2. In germline, CDR1 is SGHRS, CDR2 YFSETQ. The CDR3 runs 15 residues. The J segment lost 6 bases and the V segment lost 4 bases, leaving 12 bases of the junction unmatched. As DNA, the CDR3 is TGCGCCAGCAGCCCGGGGGGGGCCCCCCTTGGCGAGCAGTACGTC. Protein product: CASSPGGAPLGEQYV.

This clonotype was counted ten times or more. The CDR3 DNA follows: TGTGCCATTACGACTAGTTACACAGATACGCAGTATTTT. This sequence encodes CAITTSYTDTQYF. This sequence joins TRBV10-3 and TRBJ2-3; D is possibly TRBD2 (6 bases). This CDR3 contains 13 residues. Germline lookup yields CDR1 ENHRY and CDR2 SYGVKD. Trimming left V 9 bases short and J 2 bases short, with 12 bases between.

Points on this clonotype: Without the conserved terminal phenylalanine or tryptophan, this CDR3 likely stems from a read error. The rearrangement links TRBV29-1 to TRBJ2-3; D unclear. Germline V gene sequence: CDR1 SQVTM, CDR2 ANQGSEA. V was clipped by 4 bases and J by 2 bases, with 10 bases between them. The CDR3 is 13 residues long. The CDR3 loop is CSVVPLHTDTQYN. The CDR3 nucleotides are TGCAGCGTTGTTCCCCTCCACACAGATACGCAGTATAAT.

This clonotype showed up many times. The V gene is TRBV7-2, the J gene TRBJ1-6, with 9 bases matching TRBD1. The V gene end was trimmed by 5 bases and the J gene end by 14 bases; junction bases not matched to a gene: 4. The CDR3 covers 12 residues. Germline loops: CDR1 SGHTA, CDR2 FQGNSA. Written as DNA, the CDR3 is TGTGCCAGCAGCCGGGACAGGGTAACCCTCCACTTT. Its protein is CASSRDRVTLHF.

This clonotype appeared many times. This chain uses TRBV5-1 with TRBJ2-7; D may be TRBD2 (5 bases). Trimming pared 0 bases from V and 5 bases from J, leaving 9 bases between. The CDR3 has 13 amino acids. Germline V lookup: CDR1 SGHRS, CDR2 YFSETQ. The CDR3 sequence is CASSLGPGNEQYV. CDR3 nucleotide sequence: TGCGCCAGCAGCTTGGGACCGGGAAACGAGCAGTACGTC.

The chain is built from TRBV20-1 and TRBJ2-7, with 12 bases lining up with TRBD2. The CDR3 extends over 14 amino acids. Trimming at V came to 5 bases and at J to 9 bases, leaving 11 bases not matched to a gene. Germline assignment: CDR1 DFQATT and CDR2 SNEGSKA (reference sequence). The chain's CDR3 is CSAGRTSGGTAQYV. The CDR3 DNA reads as TGCAGTGCTGGGAGAACTAGCGGGGGGACAGCGCAGTACGTC.